This T cell receptor beta chain derives from a study of cytomegalovirus exposure and HLA in healthy donors. The PCR made use of 60 Vbeta and 13 Jbeta primers. The protocol was immunoSEQ multiplex PCR, while the TCRdb copy is restricted to in-frame clones and leaves out a portion. Of 300,000 or so clones detected, 84% appear once; the ten largest clones hold about 2%. The J segment lost 11 bases and the V segment lost 4 bases, leaving 8 bases of the junction unmatched. CDR1 and CDR2 (germline): LGHNA, YSLEER. This CDR3 has 14 amino acids. Regarding the study as a whole: The authors confirmed in vitro that a few CMV-associated chains were specific for CMV antigens.

In its sample, this clone was seen a few times. Its matching antigen is unknown. The receptor's source is a woman aged 40 to 49 in good health and CMV-seropositive. The gene calls are TRBV4-3 and TRBJ2-3; 11 nucleotides agree with TRBD2. The sequencing sample was made of PBMCs. The CDR3 reads CASSPGLAAGEQYF. CDR3 coding DNA: TGCGCCAGCAGCCCGGGACTAGCGGCGGGGGAGCAGTATTTT.